One sample yielded the 31 T cell receptor beta chains listed below, sequenced in a study of control samples from healthy donors and cancer patients. Sequencing was performed with immunoSEQ multiplex PCR; in TCRdb, only in-frame clones are kept and a portion is missing. The data show 150,000 or so clones, with more than 80% seen just once and under 3% held by the top ten. Sequencing input: blood. Receptors were obtained from a man aged 35 to 55 in good health.

This chain links TRBV15 with TRBJ1-1; perhaps TRBD1 as D (5 bases). V lost 1 base to trimming and J lost 10 bases, with 13 bases between them. The CDR3 spans 13 residues. CDR1 and CDR2 from the germline V gene are LNHNV and YYDKDF (reference sequence). CDR3: CATSRVGTSGAFF. The CDR3 DNA reads as TGTGCCACCAGCAGAGTTGGGACCTCGGGAGCTTTCTTT.

CDR3 sequence (DNA): TGCGCCAGCAGCCCCTCGGGGGTACCGAACACTGAAGCTTTCTTT. Translated, it gives CASSPSGVPNTEAFF. The chain links TRBV5-1 to TRBJ1-1, with D maybe TRBD1 (5 bases). Trimming took off 4 bases at V and 1 base at J, with 14 bases between the two ends. This CDR3 spans 15 amino acids. CDR1 and CDR2 from the germline V gene are SGHRS and YFSETQ.

This clone showed up just a few times. The rearrangement uses TRBV6-5 and TRBJ1-4; D is unresolved. Trimming pared 7 bases from V and 7 bases from J, leaving 19 bases between. This CDR3 spans 15 amino acids. CDR1 and CDR2 from the germline V gene are MNHEY and SVGAGI. The CDR3 spells CASTGGVGRGEKLFF. The CDR3 DNA is TGTGCCAGCACCGGAGGTGTGGGTCGGGGTGAAAAACTGTTTTTT.

The chain couples TRBV7-3 to TRBJ1-6; the D is unclear. With 3 bases removed from V and 6 bases from J, the gap between germline ends came to 9 bases. The germline V gene encodes CDR1 SGHTA and CDR2 FQGTGA. The CDR3 runs 14 residues. As DNA, the CDR3 is TGTGCCAGCAGCTTTAACAGCCCTAATTCACCCCTCCACTTT. The encoded protein is CASSFNSPNSPLHF.

The chain combines TRBV5-1 with TRBJ1-6, with unresolved D. Germline CDR1 is SGHRS and CDR2 is YFSETQ. The CDR3 runs to 15 residues. The V end was cut by 0 bases, the J end by 4 bases, with 8 bases between. The CDR3 protein is CASSLGQVYNSPLHF. The DNA of the CDR3 is TGCGCCAGCAGCTTGGGACAAGTTTATAATTCACCCCTCCACTTT.

The genes are TRBV5-4 and TRBJ2-1, with D unclear. The CDR3 sequence is 14 residues long. Trimming shortened V by 0 bases and J by 6 bases, and 10 bases separated the two germline ends. Germline V lookup: CDR1 SGHNT, CDR2 YYREEE (reference sequence). The CDR3 DNA follows: TGTGCCAGCAGCTTGGCCAGACCGCCCAATGAGCAGTTCTTC. It encodes CASSLARPPNEQFF.

In this sample, this clone turned up a few times. The rearrangement uses TRBV7-2 and TRBJ2-5; D remains ambiguous. Germline CDR1 SGHTA, CDR2 FQGNSA. V lost 4 bases and J lost 5, with 14 bases in between. This CDR3 spans 14 amino acids. The CDR3 sequence: CASSSPPTLETQYF. Written as DNA, the CDR3 is TGTGCCAGCAGCTCGCCCCCTACCTTGGAGACCCAGTACTTC.

V is TRBV4-2 and J is TRBJ1-5; D might be TRBD1 (6 bases). Germline loops: CDR1 LGHNA, CDR2 YNFKEQ. V lost 2 bases and J lost 0, with 17 bases in between. The CDR3 sequence is 18 residues long. CDR3 in DNA: TGTGCCAGCAGCCAAACCACCGGGACACATAATAGCAATCAGCCCCAGCATTTT. This codes for CASSQTTGTHNSNQPQHF.

The chain links TRBV5-8 to TRBJ2-7, with D hard to call. V was clipped by 2 bases and J by 0 bases, with 12 bases between them. CDR3 length equals 15 residues. Germline-derived CDR1 and CDR2 are SGHTS and YDEGEE. The CDR3 coding sequence is TGTGCCAGCAGCTTAGGGCAGAGAAGCTCCTACGAGCAGTACTTC. The encoded protein is CASSLGQRSSYEQYF.

V is TRBV7-9 and J is TRBJ1-5, with D possibly TRBD1 on 5 matching bases. This CDR3 region has 15 residues. V lost 5 bases to trimming and J lost 3 bases, with 14 bases between them. Germline V gives CDR1 SEHNR, CDR2 FQNEAQ (reference sequence). CDR3 in DNA: TGTGCCAGCAGCCTGTTTGGGGCATACAATCAGCCCCAGCATTTT. It specifies CASSLFGAYNQPQHF.

The V and J genes are TRBV11-2 and TRBJ1-1, with a weak D call TRBD1 (5 bases). CDR3 length equals 12 residues. CDR1 is SGHAT and CDR2 is FQNNGV in the germline V gene. Trimming removed 5 bases from V and 8 bases from J, with 12 bases in between. CDR3 protein: CASSEDNAEAFF. The DNA for the CDR3 is TGTGCCAGCAGCGAGGACAATGCGGAAGCTTTCTTT.

V gene TRBV7-9 combines with J gene TRBJ1-1; D remains ambiguous. Trimming shortened V by 2 bases and J by 1 base, and 5 bases separated the two germline ends. Germline V CDR1 and CDR2: SEHNR, FQNEAQ (reference sequence). This CDR3 is built from 13 residues. CDR3 nucleotides: TGTGCCAGCAGCTTATGGGGGAACACTGAAGCTTTCTTT. This codes for CASSLWGNTEAFF.

This chain joins TRBV14 and TRBJ2-6; 9 bases align to TRBD1. The CDR3 has 20 residues. Germline V gene sequence: CDR1 SGHDN, CDR2 FVKESK. V lost 3 bases, J lost 0 bases, and 12 bases stayed unmatched. The CDR3 DNA sequence: TGTGCCAGCAGCCAGTGGGGGACAGGGACCTTCCTCTCTGGGGCCAACGTCCTGACTTTC. This translates into CASSQWGTGTFLSGANVLTF.

The chain has TRBV2 and TRBJ2-5; D perhaps matches TRBD1 (5 bases). V was cut by 4 bases and J by 3 bases, with 12 bases left in between. The germline gives CDR1 SNHLY, CDR2 FYNNEI. The CDR3 is 14 amino acids. This CDR3 is CASSVMTAEETQYF. The CDR3, as DNA: TGTGCCAGCAGTGTAATGACAGCTGAAGAGACCCAGTACTTC.

The rearrangement uses TRBV6-5 and TRBJ1-1; possibly TRBD1 for D (5 bases). There are 14 residues in the CDR3. Trimming took 8 bases from V and 11 from J, leaving 24 bases between them. The germline gives CDR1 MNHEY, CDR2 SVGAGI. CDR3 amino acids: CASLPGPRVKRAFF. DNA of the CDR3: TGTGCCAGCCTACCGGGACCCAGGGTTAAGAGGGCTTTCTTT.

The J gene is TRBJ1-1, the V gene TRBV27; D may be TRBD1 (5 bases). The V gene lost 5 bases and the J gene lost 3 bases, with 13 bases spanning the gap. The CDR3 spans 14 residues. Germline lookup yields CDR1 MNHEY and CDR2 SMNVEV (reference sequence). Here the CDR3 DNA reads TGTGCCAGCAGTAAAGGGGTGTACGACACTGAAGCTTTCTTT. Translated: CASSKGVYDTEAFF.

This chain links TRBV3-1 (or the pseudogene TRBV3-2) with TRBJ2-3, with TRBD2 identical over 8 bases. V lost 3 bases and J lost 6; bases outside the gene matches: 8. The CDR3 totals 15 residues. CDR1 is LGHDT and CDR2 is YNNKEL in the germline V gene (reference sequence). The CDR3 region is CASSHLRGGQDTQYF. The DNA of the CDR3 is TGTGCCAGCAGCCACCTCCGGGGGGGGCAGGATACGCAGTATTTT.

The chain is built from TRBV28 and TRBJ1-1; 7 nucleotides match TRBD1. The V segment lost 3 bases and the J segment 1 base; nucleotides outside the gene matches: 8. Germline values: CDR1 MDHEN, CDR2 SYDVKM. The CDR3 runs to 16 residues. As DNA, the CDR3 is TGTGCCAGCAGTTTGGCAAAGGGGGCCGGGAACACTGAAGCTTTCTTT. Its translation is CASSLAKGAGNTEAFF.

The V and J genes are TRBV2 and TRBJ1-3, with D perhaps matching TRBD1 (5 bases). Germline CDR1 SNHLY, CDR2 FYNNEI. The CDR3 consists of 15 residues. Trimming shortened V by 8 bases and J by 4 bases, and 18 bases separated the two germline ends. CDR3 amino acids: CASDQGREGGNTIYF. CDR3 in DNA: TGTGCCAGCGATCAGGGCAGGGAGGGAGGAAACACCATATATTTT.

The chain carries TRBV18 and TRBJ1-5, with D uncertain. This CDR3 has 13 residues. Per the germline V gene, CDR1 is KGHSH and CDR2 is LQKENI. With 5 bases removed from V and 0 bases from J, the gap between germline ends came to 5 bases. As DNA, the CDR3 is TGTGCCAGCTCAGAAAGTAGCAATCAGCCCCAGCATTTT. This codes for CASSESSNQPQHF.

This clone showed up just a few times. The CDR3 sequence is CSVESGGGRETQYF. The CDR3 bases are TGCAGCGTTGAAAGCGGGGGGGGAAGAGAGACCCAGTACTTC. V usage is TRBV29-1 and J usage is TRBJ2-5; TRBD2 matches 10 bases. CDR3 length equals 14 residues. From germline, CDR1 is SQVTM and CDR2 ANQGSEA. V lost 2 bases, J lost 4 bases, and 4 bases stayed unmatched.

J is TRBJ2-2 and V is TRBV18, with D possibly being TRBD1 (6 bases). Trimming shortened V by 4 bases and J by 6 bases, and 12 bases separated the two germline ends. This CDR3 is built from 14 residues. Germline CDR1 KGHSH, CDR2 LQKENI. The CDR3 here is CASSHGQSAGELFF. Here the CDR3 DNA reads TGTGCCAGCTCACACGGACAGTCGGCCGGGGAGCTGTTTTTT.

The count of this clone is one. The V and J genes are TRBV5-8 and TRBJ2-1; 9 positions agree with TRBD2. CDR1 is SGHTS, CDR2 YDEGEE, per germline. The CDR3 contains 15 residues. V was pared by 0 bases and J by 8 bases, with 6 bases of the junction left unmatched. The CDR3, as DNA: TGTGCCAGCAGCTTGGGGCGGGGGGGAGTGTATGAGCAGTTCTTC. Protein product: CASSLGRGGVYEQFF.

This clone occurred once. The rearrangement links TRBV19 to TRBJ2-1; D is unclear. There are 12 residues in the CDR3. V was pared by 3 bases and J by 8 bases, with 8 bases between. Germline V gene lookup returns CDR1 LNHDA and CDR2 SQIVND (reference sequence). The CDR3 nucleotides are TGTGCCAGTAGTATCCTCCGTCATGAGCAGTTCTTC. Translated: CASSILRHEQFF.

The V call is TRBV3-1 (or the pseudogene TRBV3-2), the J call TRBJ1-2, with 10 bases lining up with TRBD1. The CDR3 is 14 residues long. CDR1 and CDR2 from the germline V gene are LGHDT and YNNKEL (reference sequence). V was clipped by 2 bases and J by 6 bases; unmatched bases: 3. The CDR3 nucleotides read TGTGCCAGCAGCCAACCGGGACAGGGGAATGGCTACACCTTC. Its protein product is CASSQPGQGNGYTF.

The chain carries TRBV7-9 and TRBJ1-4; D may be TRBD1 (5 bases). This CDR3 has 16 amino acids. V dropped 6 bases and J dropped 3 bases, with 17 bases sitting between them. In germline, CDR1 is SEHNR, CDR2 FQNEAQ (reference sequence). CDR3 bases: TGTGCCAGCAGACCCCCGTCTGGGGCCGCTAATGAAAAACTGTTTTTT. Amino acids: CASRPPSGAANEKLFF.

The chain has TRBV18 and TRBJ1-6, with D possibly TRBD1 on 6 matching bases. This CDR3 contains 15 residues. V was clipped by 2 bases and J by 7 bases, with 12 bases between them. Germline loops: CDR1 KGHSH, CDR2 LQKENI. CDR3 loop: CASSPADSRNSPLHF. DNA for the CDR3: TGTGCCAGCTCACCAGCGGACAGCCGAAATTCACCCCTCCACTTT.

This clone was picked up one time. The V call is TRBV5-1, the J call TRBJ1-4; 9 bases line up with TRBD1. Unmatched junction bases numbered 7, after V lost 4 bases and J lost 6 bases. There are 15 residues in the CDR3. CDR1 is SGHRS and CDR2 is YFSETQ in the germline V gene. CDR3 sequence: CASSVQGAGDEKLFF. In DNA form, the CDR3 reads TGCGCCAGCAGCGTACAGGGGGCAGGGGATGAAAAACTGTTTTTT.

The V call is TRBV2, the J call TRBJ2-6, with D possibly TRBD1 on 6 matching bases. CDR1 and CDR2 from the germline V gene are SNHLY and FYNNEI. The CDR3 loop spans 15 amino acids. Trimming cost V 6 bases and J 3 bases, with 12 bases left between them. CDR3 DNA sequence: TGTGCCAGCAGGGGTCAGGGGCTTGGGGCCAACGTCCTGACTTTC. It specifies CASRGQGLGANVLTF. Based on the CDR3 plus reference TRBV2 and TRBJ2-6, the full variable domain is EPEVTQTPSHQVTQMGQEVILRCVPISNHLYFYWYRQILGQKVEFLVSFYNNEISEKSEIFDDQFSVERPDGSNFTLKIRSTKLEDSAMYFCASRGQGLGANVLTFGAGSRLTVL.

This chain links TRBV7-2 with TRBJ2-5; D is uncertain. The CDR3 extends over 13 amino acids. Between the trimmed V and J ends, which lost 3 bases and 5 bases, there was a span of 10 bases. Germline V gene data show CDR1 as SGHTA and CDR2 as FQGNSA. The CDR3 region is CASSLFRTETQYF. In DNA, the CDR3 is TGTGCCAGCAGCTTGTTCAGGACGGAGACCCAGTACTTC.

This rearrangement joins TRBV6-5 to TRBJ2-6, with no clear D. The CDR3 totals 12 residues. Germline V gene lookup returns CDR1 MNHEY and CDR2 SVGAGI. Trimming shortened V by 11 bases and J by 5 bases, and 10 bases separated the two germline ends. The CDR3 DNA reads TGTGCCGCGCGTGATCGGGCCAACGTCCTGACTTTC. Residues: CAARDRANVLTF.